These 28 T cell receptor beta chains originate from one sample sequenced in a study of blood T cell repertoires in COVID-19. Only in-frame clones appear in the TCRdb table, and some are missing; sequencing was by immunoSEQ multiplex PCR. The sample has some 180,000 clones, approximately 80% seen once. Sequencing was performed on peripheral blood. The receptors stem from a woman aged 45-65 years with active or convalescent COVID-19.

The chain is built from TRBV18 and TRBJ1-1; unclear D gene. This CDR3 contains 16 residues. Germline CDR1 is KGHSH and CDR2 is LQKENI. V lost 1 base, J lost 0 bases, and 12 bases lay in between. The CDR3 DNA reads as TGTGCCAGCTCACCACGGGCTCCGGGGATGAACACTGAAGCTTTCTTT. This sequence encodes CASSPRAPGMNTEAFF.

The rearrangement links TRBV6-2 or TRBV6-3 to TRBJ2-6; 7 nucleotides line up with TRBD1. This CDR3 spans 16 amino acids. Germline loops: CDR1 MNHEY, CDR2 SVGEGT. V was clipped by 2 bases and J by 2 bases; unmatched bases: 3. CDR3 sequence: CASSYGTATGANVLTF. In nucleotides, the CDR3 is TGTGCCAGCAGTTACGGGACAGCGACTGGGGCCAACGTCCTGACTTTC.

V and J are TRBV5-4 and TRBJ2-6, with 7 positions matching TRBD1. V was pared by 3 bases and J by 4 bases, with 13 bases of the junction left unmatched. CDR1 and CDR2 (germline): SGHNT, YYREEE (reference sequence). The CDR3 is 18 amino acids. In nucleotides, the CDR3 is TGTGCCAGCAGCTCTCCGGGACAGAAAATTTTCGGGGCCAACGTCCTGACTTTC. Its translation: CASSSPGQKIFGANVLTF.

This chain connects TRBV19 to TRBJ2-1, with D possibly being TRBD2 (5 bases). The V gene's germline CDR1 is LNHDA and CDR2 SQIVND (reference sequence). V was clipped by 5 bases and J by 5 bases, with 13 bases between them. The CDR3 totals 14 residues. The CDR3 region is CASSEGRKDNEQFF. In nucleotides, the CDR3 is TGTGCCAGTAGTGAGGGCAGAAAGGACAATGAGCAGTTCTTC.

This clone was counted a few times. The chain recombines TRBV7-2 with TRBJ2-2, with 8 nucleotides matching TRBD2. V dropped 8 bases and J dropped 5; count of bases not matched to a gene: 4. The CDR3 contains 13 residues. Germline CDR1 reads SGHTA; CDR2 reads FQGNSA. CDR3 loop: CASAGGVTGELFF. CDR3 DNA: TGTGCCAGCGCGGGGGGCGTGACCGGGGAGCTGTTTTTT.

This clone appeared a few times. The chain combines TRBV6-5 with TRBJ1-2; 10 bases fit TRBD1. The trim removed 5 bases at V and 5 bases at J, leaving 8 bases unmatched. This CDR3 is built from 15 residues. CDR1 is MNHEY, CDR2 SVGAGI, per germline. CDR3 sequence: CASSPPGQGWYGYTF. CDR3 nucleotides: TGTGCCAGCAGTCCACCGGGACAGGGGTGGTATGGCTACACCTTC.

This clone has a count of ten or more. V and J are TRBV6-5 and TRBJ1-1; D uncertain. Per germline, CDR1 MNHEY and CDR2 SVGAGI. The V end was cut by 2 bases, the J end by 5 bases, with 6 bases between. This CDR3 comprises 12 residues. The DNA of the CDR3 is TGTGCCAGCAGTTACGGCGGGACTGAAGCTTTCTTT. Its protein is CASSYGGTEAFF.

This sequence joins TRBV18 and TRBJ1-4; 7 bases agree with TRBD1. The germline V gene encodes CDR1 KGHSH and CDR2 LQKENI. This CDR3 has 15 residues. Unmatched junction bases numbered 1, after V lost 3 bases and J lost 0 bases. The CDR3 here is CASSPDRATNEKLFF. CDR3 coding DNA: TGTGCCAGCTCACCCGACAGGGCAACTAATGAAAAACTGTTTTTT.

J is TRBJ1-5 and V is TRBV16; D call uncertain. V lost 4 bases and J 1 base, leaving 14 bases between the germline ends. The V gene's germline CDR1 is KGHSY and CDR2 FQNENV. The CDR3 consists of 16 residues. The CDR3 sequence is CASSPTGGLSNQPQHF. CDR3 coding DNA: TGTGCCAGCAGCCCCACTGGAGGGTTGAGCAATCAGCCCCAGCATTTT.

The sample holds one count of this clone. The chain is built from TRBV10-3 and TRBJ2-3; 10 bases align to TRBD1. The V segment lost 4 bases and the J segment 0 bases; nucleotides outside the gene matches: 7. The CDR3 consists of 17 residues. CDR1 and CDR2 (germline): ENHRY, SYGVKD. CDR3 loop: CAISGDRGPTSTDTQYF. CDR3 sequence (DNA): TGTGCCATCAGTGGGGACAGGGGACCTACTAGCACAGATACGCAGTATTTT.

This sequence joins TRBV25-1 and TRBJ1-2; 8 bases map to TRBD1. This CDR3 has 13 residues. With 2 bases clipped from V and 4 bases from J, the junction kept 0 bases outside the gene matches. Germline V lookup: CDR1 MGHDK, CDR2 SYGVNS. The CDR3 nucleotides are TGTGCCAGCAGTGAAGACAGGGGCTATGGCTACACCTTC. Residues: CASSEDRGYGYTF.

This sequence joins TRBV6-4 and TRBJ1-1; D possibly corresponds to TRBD1 (6 bases). Germline loops: CDR1 MRHNA, CDR2 SNTAGT. The V and J ends lost 5 bases and 5 bases respectively, with 15 bases between them. The CDR3 is 14 residues long. The CDR3 bases are TGTGCCAGCAGTTCAACAGGGCGGGGGACTGAAGCTTTCTTT. This codes for CASSSTGRGTEAFF.

This chain joins TRBV10-3 and TRBJ1-5, with D unresolved. From germline, CDR1 is ENHRY and CDR2 SYGVKD. The CDR3 has 17 residues. V lost 0 bases, J lost 2 bases, and 14 bases lay in between. CDR3 region: CAISESHGRRGNQPQHF. The DNA for the CDR3 is TGTGCCATCAGTGAGTCCCATGGGCGCAGAGGCAATCAGCCCCAGCATTTT.

The CDR3 here is CSVSDRDGQPQHF. CDR3 bases: TGCAGCGTTTCGGACAGGGACGGTCAGCCCCAGCATTTT. The rearrangement links TRBV29-1 to TRBJ1-5; 8 bases agree with TRBD1. This CDR3 has 13 amino acids. The V and J ends lost 5 bases and 6 bases, in that order; junction bases with no gene match: 6. Germline V gene lookup returns CDR1 SQVTM and CDR2 ANQGSEA.

This clone was counted at least ten times. CDR3: CAWSKGQDNSPLHF. The CDR3 DNA is TGTGCCTGGAGTAAAGGACAGGATAATTCACCCCTCCACTTT. This chain uses TRBV30 with TRBJ1-6, with 7 nucleotides matching TRBD1. Germline V CDR1 and CDR2: GTSNPN, SVGIG (reference sequence). Losses at the gene ends were 2 bases for V and 5 bases for J; bases not matched to a gene: 3. CDR3 length: 14 amino acids.

This clone was detected only a few times. This CDR3 reads CASSESTGEDEQYF. The DNA of the CDR3 is TGCGCCAGCAGTGAGTCGACTGGCGAAGACGAGCAGTACTTC. This chain links TRBV10-1 with TRBJ2-7; unclear D gene. With 0 bases removed from V and 5 bases from J, the gap between germline ends came to 11 bases. Germline values: CDR1 WNHNN, CDR2 SYGVQD (reference sequence). This CDR3 comprises 14 residues.

This clone was recorded only once. In DNA form, the CDR3 reads TGTGCCACCAGTGGAGCGGGAGGACGTTACGATACGCAGTATTTT. Its protein product is CATSGAGGRYDTQYF. The chain couples TRBV24-1 to TRBJ2-3, with 9 nucleotides matching TRBD2. The CDR3 runs 15 residues. Germline values: CDR1 KGHDR, CDR2 SFDVKD. Trimming took 5 bases from V and 6 from J; bases not matched to a gene: 8.

This chain connects TRBV14 to TRBJ1-1, with 9 nucleotides matching TRBD1. V lost 4 bases to trimming and J lost 2 bases; unmatched junction nucleotides: 5. The CDR3 extends over 15 amino acids. Germline V gene lookup returns CDR1 SGHDN and CDR2 FVKESK. CDR3 nucleotide sequence: TGTGCCAGCAGCCCCCGGACAGGGGTTAACACTGAAGCTTTCTTT. It yields the protein CASSPRTGVNTEAFF.

The chain employs TRBV6-2 or TRBV6-3 and TRBJ1-5; 8 bases are shared with TRBD1. Germline V gives CDR1 MNHEY, CDR2 SVGEGT. The V gene end was trimmed by 6 bases and the J gene end by 4 bases; junction bases not matched to a gene: 11. CDR3 length equals 16 residues. In nucleotides, the CDR3 is TGTGCCAGCAGCCTCCGACAGGGGCTCCGTAATCAGCCCCAGCATTTT. Amino acid sequence: CASSLRQGLRNQPQHF.

The gene calls are TRBV30 and TRBJ1-2; D remains unclear. The CDR3 runs to 11 residues. Looked up from germline, CDR1 is GTSNPN and CDR2 is SVGIG (reference sequence). The V end was cut by 4 bases, the J end by 8 bases, with 11 bases between. The CDR3 loop reads CAWKRGLGYTF. The CDR3, as DNA: TGTGCCTGGAAACGGGGTTTGGGCTACACCTTC.

This chain connects TRBV12-3 or TRBV12-4 to TRBJ1-1; 7 bases map to TRBD1. After removal of 2 bases from V and 4 bases from J, the junction contained 1 base not matched to a gene. The CDR3 spans 13 residues. The CDR3 nucleotides read TGTGCCAGCAGTTTAAGGGGGCCCACTGAAGCTTTCTTT. This translates into CASSLRGPTEAFF.

This clone was observed at least ten times. The V and J genes are TRBV27 and TRBJ1-2; D is unresolved. The CDR3 contains 12 residues. The ends were cut back, 7 bases at V and 8 bases at J, with 14 bases in the middle. Germline CDR1 is MNHEY and CDR2 is SMNVEV (reference sequence). The CDR3 sequence is CASNLSPVGYTF. CDR3 DNA: TGTGCCAGCAACCTATCCCCTGTGGGCTACACCTTC.

This chain links TRBV25-1 with TRBJ2-1; the D gene is possibly TRBD2 (6 bases). This CDR3 comprises 17 residues. CDR1 is MGHDK, CDR2 SYGVNS, per germline. Trimming pared 4 bases from V and 0 bases from J, leaving 16 bases between. The CDR3 DNA reads TGTGCCAGCAGTGGGGCTAGCGTCGCCAGCTCCTACAATGAGCAGTTCTTC. This encodes CASSGASVASSYNEQFF.

This clone was seen more than once but under ten times. The CDR3 here is CASSLTLAGGHTDTQYF. The DNA for the CDR3 is TGTGCCAGCAGCTTAACACTAGCGGGGGGTCACACAGATACGCAGTATTTT. V gene TRBV7-2 combines with J gene TRBJ2-3, with TRBD2 matching 12 bases. This CDR3 has 17 amino acids. In germline, CDR1 is SGHTA, CDR2 FQGNSA. V gave up 2 bases and J gave up 2 bases; unmatched junction bases: 5. Full variable domain (rest looked up from reference TRBV7-2 and TRBJ2-3): GAGVSQSPSNKVTEKGKDVELRCDPISGHTALYWYRQSLGQGLEFLIYFQGNSAPDKSGLPSDRFSAERTGGSVSTLTIQRTQQEDSAVYLCASSLTLAGGHTDTQYFGPGTRLTVL.

J is TRBJ1-2 and V is TRBV5-1, with D perhaps matching TRBD1 (6 bases). The V gene's germline CDR1 is SGHRS and CDR2 YFSETQ. Trimming removed 4 bases at V and 2 bases at J, with 9 bases between. CDR3 length: 13 residues. CDR3 amino acids: CASSATGNYGYTF. The CDR3 bases are TGCGCCAGCAGCGCGACAGGCAACTATGGCTACACCTTC. Together with reference TRBV5-1 and TRBJ1-2, the CDR3 gives the full variable domain: KAGVTQTPRYLIKTRGQQVTLSCSPISGHRSVSWYQQTPGQGLQFLFEYFSETQRNKGNFPGRFSGRQFSNSRSEMNVSTLELGDSALYLCASSATGNYGYTFGSGTRLTVV.

V usage is TRBV7-2 and J usage is TRBJ1-4; tentative D call: TRBD1 (6 bases). The germline V gene has CDR1 SGHTA and CDR2 FQGNSA. The CDR3 covers 15 residues. V dropped 3 bases and J dropped 5 bases, with 13 bases sitting between them. The chain's CDR3 is CASSLGTGPNEKLFF. In nucleotides, the CDR3 is TGTGCCAGCAGCTTGGGTACAGGGCCCAATGAAAAACTGTTTTTT.

The chain employs TRBV9 and TRBJ2-3, with 8 bases that match TRBD2. CDR1 is SGDLS, CDR2 YYNGEE, per germline. This CDR3 region has 17 residues. With V trimmed by 3 bases and J by 6 bases, 15 bases remained unmatched. The CDR3 region is CASSAGLRGGRGDTQYF. The CDR3 DNA is TGTGCCAGCAGCGCCGGCCTCCGGGGGGGCCGCGGGGATACGCAGTATTTT.

The chain uses TRBV30 and TRBJ2-7; 7 bases agree with TRBD1. The trim removed 3 bases at V and 3 bases at J, leaving 5 bases unmatched. The CDR3 is 13 amino acids. The germline gives CDR1 GTSNPN, CDR2 SVGIG (reference sequence). CDR3 nucleotide sequence: TGTGCCTGGAGGGGGGACAGAAACTACGAGCAGTACTTC. Translating gives CAWRGDRNYEQYF. The whole variable domain, remainder taken from reference TRBV30 and TRBJ2-7, is SQTIHQWPATLVQPVGSPLSLECTVEGTSNPNLYWYRQAAGRGLQLLFYSVGIGQISSEVPQNLSASRPQDRQFILSSKKLLLSDSGFYLCAWRGDRNYEQYFGPGTRLTVT.